Listed here is a single TCR beta chain. The data were taken from a study of blood T cell repertoires in COVID-19. Overall study: Spain, Italy and the United States supplied samples that represented acute and convalescent COVID-19. Sample material is recorded as cDNA or gDNA derived from T cells, B-cell-depleted T cells, or PBMCs.

Source study methods: Cell counts per sample came from amplifying reference gene primers. The data were produced by immunoSEQ multiplex PCR, yet TCRdb's version contains in-frame clones alone and is incomplete. From that table come the V and J calls and clone size; the DNA was used to work out D and trimming. The sample holds around 86,000 clones, 83% seen once. The junction had 9 bases not matched to a gene; V was cut back by 6 bases and J by 1 base. The CDR3 runs 16 residues. The germline V gene has CDR1 KGHSH and CDR2 LQKENI. The TCR comes from an elderly woman with acute or convalescent COVID-19. The chain couples TRBV18 to TRBJ2-1; 7 bases match TRBD2. Sequencing input: peripheral blood. Here the CDR3 reads CASSLSAGVSYNEQFF. The CDR3 DNA reads as TGTGCCAGCTCGCTCTCGGCGGGAGTGTCCTACAATGAGCAGTTCTTC.